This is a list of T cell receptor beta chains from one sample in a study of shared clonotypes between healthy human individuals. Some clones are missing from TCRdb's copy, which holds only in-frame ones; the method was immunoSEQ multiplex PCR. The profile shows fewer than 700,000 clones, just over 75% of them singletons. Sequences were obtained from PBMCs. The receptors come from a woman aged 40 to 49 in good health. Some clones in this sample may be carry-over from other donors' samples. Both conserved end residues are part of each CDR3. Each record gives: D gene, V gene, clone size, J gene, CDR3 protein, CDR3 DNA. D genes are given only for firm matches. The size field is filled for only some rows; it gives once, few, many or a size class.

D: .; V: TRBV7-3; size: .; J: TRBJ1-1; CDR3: CASSPGPNTEAFF; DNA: TGTGCCAGCAGCCCGGGCCCGAACACTGAAGCTTTCTTT
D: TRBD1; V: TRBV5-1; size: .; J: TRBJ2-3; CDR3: CASSLRGQSSTDTQYF; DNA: TGCGCCAGCAGCTTACGGGGACAGAGCAGCACAGATACGCAGTATTTT
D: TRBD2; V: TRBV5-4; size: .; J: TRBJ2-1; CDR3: CASSRALAGGFSNEQFF; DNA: TGTGCCAGCAGCAGAGCACTAGCGGGAGGTTTCAGCAATGAGCAGTTCTTC
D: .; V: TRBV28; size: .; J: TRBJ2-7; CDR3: CASTLGPLYEQYF; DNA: TGTGCCAGCACCTTGGGGCCTCTTTACGAGCAGTACTTC
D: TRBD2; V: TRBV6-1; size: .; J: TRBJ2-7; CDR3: CASSLLAGESYEQYF; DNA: TGTGCCAGCAGCCTACTAGCGGGAGAGTCCTACGAGCAGTACTTC
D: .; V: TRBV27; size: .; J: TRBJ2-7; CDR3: CASSSSYEQYF; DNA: TGTGCCAGCAGCTCCTCCTACGAGCAGTACTTC
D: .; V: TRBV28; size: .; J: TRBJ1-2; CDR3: CASSPVDSHNYGYTF; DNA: TGTGCCAGCAGTCCGGTGGACAGTCATAACTATGGCTACACCTTC
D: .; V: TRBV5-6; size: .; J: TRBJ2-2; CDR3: CASSLVAGGRDTGELFF; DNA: TGTGCCAGCAGCTTGGTAGCAGGGGGGCGCGACACCGGGGAGCTGTTTTTT
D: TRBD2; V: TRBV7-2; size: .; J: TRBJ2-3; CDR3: CASSPRLAGGSDTQYF; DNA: TGTGCCAGCAGCCCCCGACTAGCGGGAGGGTCAGATACGCAGTATTTT
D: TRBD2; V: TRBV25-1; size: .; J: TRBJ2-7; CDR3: CASSHQTSGSYEQYF; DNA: TGTGCCAGCAGCCACCAGACTAGCGGGAGTTACGAGCAGTACTTC
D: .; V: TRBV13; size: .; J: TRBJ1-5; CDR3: CASSLGKRKNQPQHF; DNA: TGTGCCAGCAGCTTAGGCAAAAGGAAAAATCAGCCCCAGCATTTT
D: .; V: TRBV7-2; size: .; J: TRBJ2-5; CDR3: CASSLDSGNQETQYF; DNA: TGTGCCAGCAGCTTAGACTCCGGGAACCAAGAGACCCAGTACTTC
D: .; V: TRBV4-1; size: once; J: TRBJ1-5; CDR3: CASSQPGQPQHF; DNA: TGCGCCAGCAGCCAACCCGGTCAGCCCCAGCATTTT
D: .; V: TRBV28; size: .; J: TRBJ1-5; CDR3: CASALGHTQPQHF; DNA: TGTGCCAGCGCCTTGGGACACACACAGCCCCAGCATTTT
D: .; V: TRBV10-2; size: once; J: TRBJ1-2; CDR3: CASSESVDRKVDYGYTF; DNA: TGCGCCAGCAGTGAGTCAGTGGACCGTAAAGTAGACTATGGCTACACCTTC
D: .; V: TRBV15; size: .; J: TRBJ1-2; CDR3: CATSSAGFFYGYTF; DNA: TGTGCCACCAGCAGTGCTGGATTTTTCTATGGCTACACCTTC
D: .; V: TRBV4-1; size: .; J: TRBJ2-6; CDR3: CASSPAGANVLTF; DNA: TGCGCCAGCAGCCCCGCGGGGGCCAACGTCCTGACTTTC
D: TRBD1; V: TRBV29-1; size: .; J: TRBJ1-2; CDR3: CSVVGTGGQRDGYTF; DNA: TGCAGCGTTGTTGGGACAGGTGGGCAAAGGGATGGCTACACCTTC
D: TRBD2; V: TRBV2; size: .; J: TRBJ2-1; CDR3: CASTAGTNSYNEQFF; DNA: TGTGCCAGCACGGCCGGGACTAACTCCTACAATGAGCAGTTCTTC
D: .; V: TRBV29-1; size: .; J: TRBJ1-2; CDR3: CSVARANYGYTF; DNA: TGCAGCGTTGCCAGGGCTAACTATGGCTACACCTTC
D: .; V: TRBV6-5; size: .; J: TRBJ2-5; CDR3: CASSPSETQYF; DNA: TGTGCCAGCAGCCCCTCGGAGACCCAGTACTTC
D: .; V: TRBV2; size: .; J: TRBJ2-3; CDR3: CASSESGTKRGSTDTQYF; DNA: TGTGCCAGCAGTGAGTCCGGGACCAAGAGGGGGAGCACAGATACGCAGTATTTT
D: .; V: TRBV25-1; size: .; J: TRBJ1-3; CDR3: CASSLTAGNTIYF; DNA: TGTGCCAGCAGTTTGACAGCTGGAAACACCATATATTTT
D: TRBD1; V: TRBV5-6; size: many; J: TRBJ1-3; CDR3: CASSEGQPLSGNTIYF; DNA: TGTGCCAGCAGCGAGGGACAGCCTCTCTCTGGAAACACCATATATTTT
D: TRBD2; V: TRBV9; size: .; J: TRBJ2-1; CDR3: CASSVEAGGAYNEQFF; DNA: TGTGCCAGCAGCGTAGAGGCGGGAGGTGCCTACAATGAGCAGTTCTTC
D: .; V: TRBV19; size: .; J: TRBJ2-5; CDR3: CASSAHNGGETQYF; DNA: TGTGCCAGTAGTGCCCATAATGGGGGCGAGACCCAGTACTTC
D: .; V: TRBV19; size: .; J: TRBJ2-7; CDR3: CASSNQGTGYEQYF; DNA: TGTGCCAGTAGTAACCAGGGGACGGGATACGAGCAGTACTTC
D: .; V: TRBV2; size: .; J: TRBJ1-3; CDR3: CASSSRGEISGNTIYF; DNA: TGTGCCAGCTCCTCAAGGGGCGAGATCTCTGGAAACACCATATATTTT
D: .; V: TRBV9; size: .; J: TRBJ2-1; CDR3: CASSVEGSLGVDEQFF; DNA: TGTGCCAGCAGCGTAGAGGGTAGCCTGGGCGTCGATGAGCAGTTCTTC
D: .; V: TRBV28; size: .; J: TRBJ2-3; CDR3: CASRQGLETATQYF; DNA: TGTGCCAGCCGACAGGGACTCGAAACGGCTACGCAGTATTTT
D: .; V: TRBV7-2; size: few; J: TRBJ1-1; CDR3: CASSLLGDMNTEAFF; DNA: TGTGCCAGCAGCTTATTAGGGGACATGAACACTGAAGCTTTCTTT
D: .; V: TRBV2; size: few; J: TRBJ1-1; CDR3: CASRGGNEAFF; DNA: TGTGCCAGCAGGGGGGGTAATGAAGCTTTCTTT
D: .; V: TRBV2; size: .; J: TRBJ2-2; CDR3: CASSVGISGELFF; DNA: TGTGCCAGCAGTGTCGGGATCTCCGGGGAGCTGTTTTTT
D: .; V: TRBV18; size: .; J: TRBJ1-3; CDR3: CASSPGGFFSGNTIYF; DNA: TGTGCCAGCTCACCAGGGGGGTTCTTCTCTGGAAACACCATATATTTT
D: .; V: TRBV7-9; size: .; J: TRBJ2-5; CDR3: CASSTTGSRIKETQYF; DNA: TGTGCCAGCAGCACCACAGGGAGCCGCATCAAAGAGACCCAGTACTTC
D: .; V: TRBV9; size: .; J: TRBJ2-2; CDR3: CASSAQPLTGNTGELFF; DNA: TGTGCCAGCAGCGCGCAACCTTTGACAGGCAACACCGGGGAGCTGTTTTTT
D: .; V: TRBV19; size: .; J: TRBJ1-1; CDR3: CASSINRENTEAFF; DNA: TGTGCCAGTAGTATCAACAGGGAGAACACTGAAGCTTTCTTT
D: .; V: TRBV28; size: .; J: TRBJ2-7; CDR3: CASSIGGAISYEQYF; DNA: TGTGCCAGCAGTATAGGAGGGGCGATCTCCTACGAGCAGTACTTC
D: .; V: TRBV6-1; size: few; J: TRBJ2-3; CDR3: CASMGASTDTQYF; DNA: TGTGCCAGCATGGGAGCTAGCACAGATACGCAGTATTTT
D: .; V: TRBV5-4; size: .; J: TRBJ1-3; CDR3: CASSHSTGRGLGNTIYF; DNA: TGTGCCAGCAGCCATTCGACAGGAAGAGGCCTGGGAAACACCATATATTTT
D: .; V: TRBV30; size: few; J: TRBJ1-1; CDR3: CAWSRGSDTEAFF; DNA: TGTGCCTGGAGTCGGGGGTCGGACACTGAAGCTTTCTTT
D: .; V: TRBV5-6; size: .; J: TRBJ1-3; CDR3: CASSLELRIGAGNTIYF; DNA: TGTGCCAGCAGCTTGGAACTACGCATTGGGGCTGGAAACACCATATATTTT
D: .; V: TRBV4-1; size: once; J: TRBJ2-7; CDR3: CASSRPQALSSYEQYF; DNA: TGCGCCAGCAGCCGACCACAGGCTTTAAGCTCCTACGAGCAGTACTTC
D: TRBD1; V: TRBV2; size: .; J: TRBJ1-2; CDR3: CARRLTGGYGYTF; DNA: TGTGCCAGACGTTTAACAGGGGGATATGGCTACACCTTC
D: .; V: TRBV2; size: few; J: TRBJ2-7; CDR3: CASTQGNYEQYF; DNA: TGTGCCAGCACCCAGGGGAACTACGAGCAGTACTTC
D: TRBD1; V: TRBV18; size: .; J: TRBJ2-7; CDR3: CASTPGQGTYEQYF; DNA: TGTGCCAGCACTCCGGGACAGGGAACCTACGAGCAGTACTTC
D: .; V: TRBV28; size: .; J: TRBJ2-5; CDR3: CASSLQQLRETQYF; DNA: TGTGCCAGCAGTTTGCAACAATTGAGGGAGACCCAGTACTTC
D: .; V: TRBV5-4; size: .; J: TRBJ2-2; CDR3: CASTPENTGELFF; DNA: TGTGCCAGCACCCCAGAGAACACCGGGGAGCTGTTTTTT
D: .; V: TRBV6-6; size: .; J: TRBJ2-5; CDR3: CASSYSGAIVPETQYF; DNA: TGTGCCAGCAGTTACTCAGGAGCTATAGTCCCAGAGACCCAGTACTTC
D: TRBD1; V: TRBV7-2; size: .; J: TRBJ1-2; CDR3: CASSPSTGGANGYTF; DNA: TGTGCCAGCAGCCCCTCGACAGGGGGCGCCAATGGCTACACCTTC
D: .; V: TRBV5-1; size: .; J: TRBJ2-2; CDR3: CASRRTERTGELFF; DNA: TGCGCCAGCCGCAGGACAGAACGTACCGGGGAGCTGTTTTTT
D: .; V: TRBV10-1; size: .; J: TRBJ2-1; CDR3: CASSLNKGLSRSSYNEQFF; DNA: TGCGCCAGCAGCCTCAATAAGGGACTTTCCCGGAGCTCCTACAATGAGCAGTTCTTC
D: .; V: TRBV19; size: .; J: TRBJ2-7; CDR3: CASSHRAQDYEQYF; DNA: TGTGCCAGTAGCCATCGGGCGCAGGACTACGAGCAGTACTTC
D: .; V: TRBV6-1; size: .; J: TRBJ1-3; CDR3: CASSAGQSSGNTIYF; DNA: TGTGCCAGCAGCGCAGGACAGAGCTCTGGAAACACCATATATTTT